The clone carrying this T cell receptor (beta chain) was counted only a few times. The data were obtained in a study of blood T cell repertoires in COVID-19. The CDR3 is made up of 14 amino acids. The germline V gene encodes CDR1 ENHRY and CDR2 SYGVKD. The V end was cut by 5 bases, the J end by 4 bases, with 11 bases between. This table comes from immunoSEQ multiplex PCR, and its TCRdb copy is limited to in-frame clones, with some not included. The data show about 150,000 clones, more than 70% seen once. This TCR came from a woman aged 50 to 60 with acute or convalescent COVID-19. The gene calls are TRBV10-3 and TRBJ2-2; possible D gene TRBD2, 5 bases. The specimen was peripheral blood. Here the CDR3 reads CAISRGSPTGELFF. In DNA, the CDR3 is TGTGCCATCAGTCGGGGTTCCCCCACCGGGGAGCTGTTTTTT.